This TCR beta chain was retrieved from a study of blood T cell repertoires in COVID-19. Study background: From the United States, Italy and Spain came samples of acute and convalescent COVID-19.

Germline V lookup: CDR1 SGHRS, CDR2 YFSETQ. CDR3 length: 12 amino acids. With 4 bases removed from V and 9 bases from J, the gap between germline ends came to 13 bases. Sequencing was performed with immunoSEQ multiplex PCR; in TCRdb, only in-frame clones are kept and a portion is missing. The profile shows approximately 50,000 clones, over 70% of them singletons. This rearrangement joins TRBV5-1 to TRBJ1-2; weak D call: TRBD1 (6 bases). The origin of this receptor is a human donor in a cohort sampled during active COVID-19. The sequencing sample was made of peripheral blood. CDR3 nucleotides: TGCGCCAGCAGCCTGGACAGCTCGAGCTACACCTTC. This translates into CASSLDSSSYTF.